Following are 8 T cell receptor beta chains from one sample sequenced in a study of blood T cell repertoires in COVID-19. Assay used: immunoSEQ multiplex PCR; TCRdb lists only in-frame clones, some missing. The sample has some 670,000 clones, 75% to 90% seen once; the top ten hold under 0.3%. Sequencing was done on a sample of peripheral blood. All receptors derive from a woman between 18 and 29 years old with acute or convalescent COVID-19.

This sequence joins TRBV5-1 and TRBJ1-6; TRBD1 matches at 7 bases. Trimming took 2 bases from V and 8 from J; bases not matched to a gene: 19. CDR1 and CDR2 (germline): SGHRS, YFSETQ. The length of the CDR3 is 19 residues. CDR3 sequence (DNA): TGCGCCAGCAGCTTTCTCACACCCGCTGGGGGCAGGGGGGATTCACCCCTCCACTTT. This translates into CASSFLTPAGGRGDSPLHF.

The chain employs TRBV30 and TRBJ1-2; 7 bases agree with TRBD1. The germline V gene encodes CDR1 GTSNPN and CDR2 SVGIG (reference sequence). CDR3 size: 11 residues. The V and J ends lost 4 bases and 6 bases, in that order; junction bases with no gene match: 2. The CDR3 sequence: CAWTGGNGYTF. The CDR3 region has the DNA TGTGCCTGGACAGGGGGAAATGGCTACACCTTC.

The chain recombines TRBV30 with TRBJ1-1; 7 bases are shared with TRBD1. This CDR3 has 12 amino acids. Germline trimming cut 2 bases from V and 7 bases from J; bases unmatched to any gene: 4. Germline CDR1 is GTSNPN and CDR2 is SVGIG (reference sequence). CDR3 loop: CAWSPRTGEAFF. CDR3 nucleotides: TGTGCCTGGAGTCCTAGGACAGGTGAAGCTTTCTTT.

The CDR3 sequence is CASSSKGNGYTF. The CDR3 bases are TGTGCCAGCAGTTCAAAGGGGAATGGCTACACCTTC. The V call is TRBV27, the J call TRBJ1-2, with D possibly matching TRBD1 (5 bases). The germline V gene has CDR1 MNHEY and CDR2 SMNVEV (reference sequence). Trimming took off 4 bases at V and 6 bases at J, with 9 bases between the two ends. The CDR3 has 12 residues.

This clone has only one observation. The chain is built from TRBV19 and TRBJ2-4; no firm D call. The CDR3 covers 10 residues. Germline V gives CDR1 LNHDA, CDR2 SQIVND (reference sequence). V was cut by 5 bases and J by 15 bases, with 11 bases left in between. The CDR3 nucleotides read TGTGCCAGTAGTGGGCCACCGTCGTACTTC. This sequence encodes CASSGPPSYF.

The rearrangement links TRBV2 to TRBJ1-1, with TRBD1 matching over 8 bases. The CDR3 consists of 15 residues. CDR1 and CDR2 from the germline V gene are SNHLY and FYNNEI. V shed 5 bases and J 0 bases; nucleotides not matched to a gene: 5. The CDR3 loop is CASSFRGLMNTEAFF. The CDR3 region has the DNA TGTGCCAGCAGTTTCAGGGGGCTGATGAACACTGAAGCTTTCTTT.

The chain is built from TRBV5-1 and TRBJ2-5; TRBD2 is a possible D gene (7 bases). Germline CDR1 reads SGHRS; CDR2 reads YFSETQ. This CDR3 has 14 amino acids. V lost 2 bases to trimming and J lost 5 bases, with 13 bases between them. The CDR3 bases are TGCGCCAGCAGCTTAGGCGGGGGCTGGGAGACCCAGTACTTC. This codes for CASSLGGGWETQYF. Drawing the rest from reference TRBV5-1 and TRBJ2-5, the complete variable domain is KAGVTQTPRYLIKTRGQQVTLSCSPISGHRSVSWYQQTPGQGLQFLFEYFSETQRNKGNFPGRFSGRQFSNSRSEMNVSTLELGDSALYLCASSLGGGWETQYFGPGTRLLVL.

The chain recombines TRBV5-6 with TRBJ1-2, with 8 bases matching TRBD1. Germline lookup yields CDR1 SGHDT and CDR2 YYEEEE. The ends lost 5 bases at V and 8 bases at J; junction bases unmatched: 14. CDR3 length: 15 amino acids. In DNA form, the CDR3 reads TGTGCCAGCAGAACAACCGACAGGGGTACGGGAGGCTACACCTTC. Translation: CASRTTDRGTGGYTF.